This T cell receptor (beta chain) was profiled in a study of T cell changes during pregnancy in multiple sclerosis. The table came from immunoSEQ multiplex PCR; TCRdb's copy has only in-frame clones and leaves some out. The sample consists of 45,000 to 55,000 clones, 80% to 95% of them appearing once. Sequencing was performed on peripheral blood, taken after pregnancy. This receptor was taken from a female donor with multiple sclerosis, enrolled in a pregnancy study.

This chain's CDR3 is CASSPGTGGVGELFF. CDR3 DNA: TGTGCCAGCAGCCCCGGGACAGGGGGTGTCGGGGAGCTGTTTTTT. The chain uses TRBV11-2 and TRBJ2-2, with 11 bases fitting TRBD1. J lost 7 bases, V lost 5 bases, and 6 bases had no gene match. The CDR3 spans 15 residues. The germline gives CDR1 SGHAT, CDR2 FQNNGV.